These 12 T cell receptor beta chains came from one sample sequenced in a study of blood T cell repertoires in COVID-19. TCRdb's table, derived via immunoSEQ multiplex PCR, lists solely in-frame clones and lacks some. The sample shows about 200,000 clones, about nine tenths of them seen only once. Source material: peripheral blood. The source of these receptors is a man aged 50 to 60 with acute or convalescent COVID-19.

This clone was seen a handful of times. For the CDR3, the DNA is TGTGCCAGCCGCGGAGATGGGGGGGGTATGCAGCCCCAGCATTTT. Translating gives CASRGDGGGMQPQHF. The genes are TRBV7-2 and TRBJ1-5, with a tentative D call TRBD1 (5 bases). CDR1 is SGHTA, CDR2 FQGNSA, per germline. V was trimmed by 8 bases and J by 7 bases, leaving 21 bases between them. CDR3 length: 15 amino acids.

The chain has TRBV5-5 and TRBJ1-1; tentatively, D is TRBD1 (6 bases). Trimming cost V 6 bases and J 8 bases, with 20 bases left between them. The germline V gene has CDR1 SGHKS and CDR2 YYEKEE (reference sequence). The CDR3 sequence is 14 residues long. The CDR3 loop reads CASNDRSTPREAFF. The CDR3 nucleotides read TGTGCCAGCAACGACAGGTCTACCCCCCGGGAAGCTTTCTTT.

The V and J genes are TRBV30 and TRBJ1-1; 8 bases align to TRBD1. The V segment lost 1 base and the J segment 2 bases; nucleotides outside the gene matches: 9. CDR1 and CDR2 (germline): GTSNPN, SVGIG (reference sequence). This CDR3 is built from 16 residues. The CDR3 is CAWSALRTGTNTEAFF. DNA for the CDR3: TGTGCCTGGAGTGCTCTCCGGACAGGGACCAACACTGAAGCTTTCTTT.

The J gene is TRBJ2-1, the V gene TRBV5-1, with 8 bases that match TRBD1. V shed 0 bases and J 7 bases; nucleotides not matched to a gene: 3. Germline-derived CDR1 and CDR2 are SGHRS and YFSETQ. This CDR3 spans 14 amino acids. CDR3 in amino acids: CASSLGDRFNEQFF. The DNA for the CDR3 is TGCGCCAGCAGCTTGGGGGACAGGTTTAATGAGCAGTTCTTC.

The rearrangement links TRBV6-1 to TRBJ2-3; tentatively, D is TRBD2 (5 bases). Germline CDR1 and CDR2: MNHNS and SASEGT. V was shortened by 2 bases and J by 5 bases, with 14 bases between the two germline ends. CDR3 length equals 15 residues. CDR3 DNA sequence: TGTGCCAGCAGTGAAAAAGTTATCGGGGTAGATACGCAGTATTTT. Translating gives CASSEKVIGVDTQYF.

The genes are TRBV13 and TRBJ1-6; D ambiguous. The CDR3 runs 14 residues. The V end lost 4 bases, the J end lost 7 bases, and 11 bases lay between the germline ends. Germline values: CDR1 PRHDT, CDR2 FYEKMQ (reference sequence). The CDR3 here is CASSSGLSNSPLHF. As DNA, the CDR3 is TGTGCCAGCAGCTCAGGACTCTCCAATTCACCCCTCCACTTT.

This clone showed up just a few times. The chain has TRBV7-9 and TRBJ1-2, with a tentative D call TRBD1 (5 bases). The V and J ends lost 2 bases and 1 base respectively, with 11 bases between them. Germline CDR1 is SEHNR and CDR2 is FQNEAQ (reference sequence). The CDR3 loop spans 15 amino acids. The CDR3 protein is CASSLTGFINYGYTF. The CDR3, as DNA: TGTGCCAGCAGCTTAACAGGATTTATTAACTATGGCTACACCTTC.

The chain employs TRBV4-1 and TRBJ1-5; 8 nucleotides agree with TRBD1. Trimming removed 6 bases from V and 5 bases from J; junction bases left unmatched: 15. Germline V lookup: CDR1 MGHRA, CDR2 YSYEKL. The CDR3 sequence is 17 residues long. CDR3 region: CASSRGQAVGVDQPQHF. The CDR3, as DNA: TGCGCCAGCAGTAGGGGACAGGCCGTTGGGGTTGATCAGCCCCAGCATTTT.

This chain uses TRBV19 with TRBJ1-5; unclear D gene. V lost 4 bases to trimming and J lost 0 bases, with 13 bases between them. Germline V gene lookup returns CDR1 LNHDA and CDR2 SQIVND (reference sequence). The CDR3 runs to 16 residues. DNA for the CDR3: TGTGCCAGTAGTAACGGAAAACGGGGTAGCAATCAGCCCCAGCATTTT. Amino acids: CASSNGKRGSNQPQHF. Supplemented by reference TRBV19 and TRBJ1-5, the full variable domain reads DGGITQSPKYLFRKEGQNVTLSCEQNLNHDAMYWYRQDPGQGLRLIYYSQIVNDFQKGDIAEGYSVSREKKESFPLTVTSAQKNPTAFYLCASSNGKRGSNQPQHFGDGTRLSIL.

CDR3 amino acids: CASSFYDRDQETQYF. In nucleotides, the CDR3 is TGCGCCAGCAGCTTCTACGACAGGGATCAAGAGACCCAGTACTTC. J is TRBJ2-5 and V is TRBV5-1, with 7 bases matching TRBD1. Germline CDR1 and CDR2: SGHRS and YFSETQ. The CDR3 is 15 residues long. With 2 bases clipped from V and 2 bases from J, the junction kept 6 bases outside the gene matches.

The CDR3 region is CASSPRGADGYTF. As DNA, the CDR3 is TGTGCCAGCAGCCCACGGGGGGCGGATGGCTACACCTTC. J is TRBJ1-2 and V is TRBV7-2; possibly TRBD1 for D (6 bases). The CDR3 is 13 residues long. Germline V gives CDR1 SGHTA, CDR2 FQGNSA. Trimming removed 5 bases from V and 6 bases from J, with 13 bases in between. The full variable domain, rest sourced from reference TRBV7-2 and TRBJ1-2, is GAGVSQSPSNKVTEKGKDVELRCDPISGHTALYWYRQSLGQGLEFLIYFQGNSAPDKSGLPSDRFSAERTGGSVSTLTIQRTQQEDSAVYLCASSPRGADGYTFGSGTRLTVV.

This rearrangement joins TRBV7-6 to TRBJ2-3, with 9 nucleotides matching TRBD2. This CDR3 comprises 16 residues. Germline CDR1 reads SGHVS; CDR2 reads FNYEAQ. The trim removed 2 bases at V and 4 bases at J, leaving 7 bases unmatched. DNA for the CDR3: TGTGCCAGCAGCTTACAGGCGCGGGGGGGCCCAGATACGCAGTATTTT. Translation: CASSLQARGGPDTQYF.